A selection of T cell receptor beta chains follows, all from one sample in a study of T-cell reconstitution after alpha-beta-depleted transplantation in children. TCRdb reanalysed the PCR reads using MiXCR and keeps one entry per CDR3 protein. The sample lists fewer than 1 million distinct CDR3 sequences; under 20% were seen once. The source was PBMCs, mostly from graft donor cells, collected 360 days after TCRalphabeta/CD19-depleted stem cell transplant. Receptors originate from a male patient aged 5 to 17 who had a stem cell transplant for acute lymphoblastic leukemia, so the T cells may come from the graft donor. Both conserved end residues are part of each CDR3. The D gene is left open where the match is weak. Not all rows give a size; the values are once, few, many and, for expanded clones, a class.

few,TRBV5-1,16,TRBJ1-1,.,CASSFGLTGLDTEAFF,TGCGCCAGCAGCTTCGGGCTAACAGGGTTGGACACTGAAGCTTTCTTT
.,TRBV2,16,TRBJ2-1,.,CATTAAAAMVNNEQFF,TGTGCCACCACCGCAGCGGCTGCGATGGTAAACAATGAGCAGTTCTTC
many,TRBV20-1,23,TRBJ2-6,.,CSARDLTTGYTPYPVSGANVLTF,TGCAGTGCTAGAGATCTAACAACAGGGTATACCCCTTACCCCGTCTCTGGGGCCAACGTCCTGACTTTC
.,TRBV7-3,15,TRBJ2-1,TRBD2,CASSPVLGGINEQFF,TGTGCCAGCAGCCCCGTGTTGGGAGGGATCAATGAGCAGTTCTTC
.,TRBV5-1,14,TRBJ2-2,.,CASSFSLYTGELFF,TGCGCCAGCAGCTTTTCGTTATACACCGGGGAGCTGTTTTTT
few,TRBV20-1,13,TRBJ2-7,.,CSAPPGTSYEQYF,TGCAGTGCGCCCCCCGGGACCTCCTACGAGCAGTACTTC
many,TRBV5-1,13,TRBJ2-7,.,CASSLDTPYEQYF,TGCGCCAGCAGCTTGGATACACCATACGAGCAGTACTTC
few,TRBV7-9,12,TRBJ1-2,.,CASSLERPGYTF,TGTGCCAGCAGCTTAGAAAGACCTGGCTACACCTTC
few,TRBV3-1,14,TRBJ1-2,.,CASSQGTDNYGYTF,TGTGCCAGCAGCCAAGGGACGGACAACTATGGCTACACCTTC
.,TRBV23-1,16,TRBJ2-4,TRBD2,CASPVQTSPTKNIQYF,TGCGCCAGCCCCGTGCAGACTAGCCCAACCAAAAACATTCAGTACTTC
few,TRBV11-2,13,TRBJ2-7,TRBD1,CASTGQGNYEQYF,TGTGCCAGCACCGGACAGGGCAACTACGAGCAGTACTTC
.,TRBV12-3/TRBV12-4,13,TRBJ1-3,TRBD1,CASQGAGGNTIYF,TGTGCCTCTCAGGGGGCGGGAGGAAACACCATATATTTT
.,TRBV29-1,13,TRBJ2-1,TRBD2,CSGEVGLAGKQFF,TGCAGCGGTGAGGTGGGGCTAGCGGGGAAGCAGTTCTTC
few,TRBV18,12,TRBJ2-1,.,CASSPLRTEQFF,TGTGCCAGCTCACCACTTAGGACGGAGCAGTTCTTC
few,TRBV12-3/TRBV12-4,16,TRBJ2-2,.,CASSTFIQSGTGELFF,TGTGCCAGCAGTACATTTATCCAAAGCGGCACCGGGGAGCTGTTTTTT